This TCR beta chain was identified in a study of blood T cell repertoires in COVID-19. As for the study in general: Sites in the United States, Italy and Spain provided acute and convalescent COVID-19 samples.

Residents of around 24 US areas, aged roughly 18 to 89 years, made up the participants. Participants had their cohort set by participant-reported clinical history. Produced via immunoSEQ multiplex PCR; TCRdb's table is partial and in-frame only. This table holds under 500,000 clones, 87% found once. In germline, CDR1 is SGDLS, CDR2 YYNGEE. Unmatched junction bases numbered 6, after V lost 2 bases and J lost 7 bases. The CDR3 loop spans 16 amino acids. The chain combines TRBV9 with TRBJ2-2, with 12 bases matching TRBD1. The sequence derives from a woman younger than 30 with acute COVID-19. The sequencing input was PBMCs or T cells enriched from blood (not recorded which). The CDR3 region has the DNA TGTGCCAGCAGCGTGGGGACAGGGGGCGCCGACGGGGAGCTGTTTTTT. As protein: CASSVGTGGADGELFF.